Below are 3 T cell receptor beta chains sequenced from a single sample in a study of T cells in Graves' hyperthyroidism and ophthalmopathy (dated by TCRdb to the late 2010s). Library generation was performed with multiplex PCR. Reads for this sample came from an Illumina HiSeq 2000. The TCR beta CDR3 regions were amplified from the RNA transcripts. The first round of RT-PCR for the TCR CDR3 was performed with the HTBI primer set and the Qiagen OneStep RT-PCR kit. Clones were called with MiXCR by TCRdb after fastp trimmed the public reads at Q25, and only in-frame beta chains were retained. Records with the same CDR3 protein are collapsed into one entry carrying the most frequent genes and DNA. The sample includes under 650,000 distinct CDR3 sequences, with around 15% observed a single time. The top ten constitute less than 4.5% of the sample. The specimen sequenced was blood. The receptors were gathered from a woman aged 25-40 years with Graves' hyperthyroidism.

The sample holds many counts of this clonotype. V and J are TRBV11-2 and TRBJ2-1; TRBD2 aligns across 9 bases. CDR3 length equals 17 residues. The J segment lost 2 bases and the V segment lost 0 bases, leaving 5 bases of the junction unmatched. Germline CDR1 reads SGHAT; CDR2 reads FQNNGV. The CDR3 DNA sequence: TGTGCCAGCAGCTTAGAAGGTAGCGGGAGAACCTACAATGAGCAGTTCTTC. As protein: CASSLEGSGRTYNEQFF.

This clonotype was observed at least ten times. The V call is TRBV11-2, the J call TRBJ2-3; the match to TRBD2 covers 13 bases. Germline V gene lookup returns CDR1 SGHAT and CDR2 FQNNGV. This CDR3 region has 17 residues. J gave up 2 bases and V 4 bases, and 6 bases lay outside the gene matches. CDR3 nucleotide sequence: TGTGCCAGCAGCTGGAAGGGACTAGCGGGATCCACAGATACGCAGTATTTT. This codes for CASSWKGLAGSTDTQYF.

This clonotype appeared a few times. V is TRBV15 and J is TRBJ1-5; the D gene is possibly TRBD1 (6 bases). Trimming removed 4 bases from V and 4 bases from J, with 11 bases in between. The CDR3 consists of 14 residues. Looked up from germline, CDR1 is LNHNV and CDR2 is YYDKDF (reference sequence). CDR3 DNA sequence: TGTGCCACCAGCATTAACAGGGCGAATCAGCCCCAGCATTTT. Its protein is CATSINRANQPQHF.